This T cell receptor (beta chain) was sequenced during a study of long-term antiretroviral therapy in people with HIV. Study background: Specimens dating back about a decade before the 2015 immediate-ART recommendation are the oldest included.

Prior to DNA extraction, the samples held about 0.95-10 million cryopreserved PBMC. CDR1 WNHNN and CDR2 SYGVQD come from the germline V gene (reference sequence). This CDR3 has 13 amino acids. The V gene lost 8 bases and the J gene lost 3 bases, with 10 bases spanning the gap. Run at survey level, the immunoSEQ assay was version v3.0. Repertoires were generated with immunoSEQ multiplex PCR, while TCRdb's copy carries only in-frame clones and drops some. The sample has about 34,000 clones; nearly 95% are singletons. The specimen was unsorted PBMCs, collected around 5.3 years after starting antiretroviral therapy. The receptor was isolated from a woman aged 50 to 65 with HIV. The chain carries TRBV10-1 and TRBJ2-2; no clear D gene. This chain's CDR3 is CASRIGDTGELFF. CDR3 DNA sequence: TGCGCCAGCCGCATAGGCGACACCGGGGAGCTGTTTTTT.